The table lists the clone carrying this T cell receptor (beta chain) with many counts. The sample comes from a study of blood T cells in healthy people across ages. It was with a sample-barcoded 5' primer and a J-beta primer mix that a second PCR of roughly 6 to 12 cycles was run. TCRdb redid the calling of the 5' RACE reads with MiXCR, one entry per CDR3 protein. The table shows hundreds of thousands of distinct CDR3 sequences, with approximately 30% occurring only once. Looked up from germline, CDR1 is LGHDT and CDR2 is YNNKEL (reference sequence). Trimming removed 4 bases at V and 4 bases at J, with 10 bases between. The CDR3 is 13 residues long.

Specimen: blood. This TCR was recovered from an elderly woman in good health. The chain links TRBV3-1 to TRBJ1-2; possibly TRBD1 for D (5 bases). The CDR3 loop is CASSPGGAYGYTF. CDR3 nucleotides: TGTGCCAGCAGCCCTGGGGGAGCCTATGGCTACACCTTC.